This TCR beta chain emerged from a study of shared clonotypes between healthy human individuals. Study-wide background: The study used three CD4 naive, three CD4 memory, two CD8 naive and one CD8 memory plate per donor. Whole-study findings and limits: The low donor count limited represented genetic and exposure-history diversity.

DNA at 200 ng, roughly 27,000 T cell genomes, went into sorted-subset replicate PCRs. This table comes from immunoSEQ multiplex PCR, and its TCRdb copy is limited to in-frame clones, with some not included. The data show 1,400,000 or so clones, approximately 98.5% seen once. On this clone itself: Its cognate antigen is unknown.

The CDR3 covers 18 residues. Germline assignment: CDR1 SGHAT and CDR2 FQNNGV. V lost 3 bases and J lost 5; bases outside the gene matches: 12. Donors comprised only Caucasian adults living in Nashville, Tennessee. This chain uses TRBV11-2 with TRBJ2-5; TRBD2 aligns across 13 bases. This TCR came from a man younger than 45 in good health. Sequencing used naive CD4+ T cells sorted from blood. The subset: CD45RA+ positively selected. Here the CDR3 DNA reads TGTGCCAGCAGCTTCGGTATACTAGCGGGAGGGCCGGCTGAGACCCAGTACTTC. Encoded protein: CASSFGILAGGPAETQYF.